Described below is a single T cell receptor (beta chain) sequence and its context. These data are taken from a study of blood T cell repertoires in COVID-19. Study summary: Whether acute or convalescent, the COVID-19 samples came from the United States, Italy and Spain. Nucleic acid was either cDNA or gDNA, and it came from T cells, B-cell-depleted T cells, or PBMCs.

In the study's own analysis: The authors estimated nucleated cell counts from reference gene primer amplification. Sequenced by immunoSEQ multiplex PCR; TCRdb stores in-frame clones only, minus some. That table gives V, J and clone size, and the DNA gave D and trimming. The sample lists under 200,000 clones, around 86% occurring once. The sequence derives from a man between 65 and 85 years old with acute or convalescent COVID-19. The sequencing input was peripheral blood.

In nucleotides, the CDR3 is TGTGCCAGCAGCCTAACCCAGGTGTATGGCTACACCTTC. The encoded protein is CASSLTQVYGYTF. This chain joins TRBV7-2 and TRBJ1-2, with D uncertain. The CDR3 is 13 amino acids. V gave up 5 bases and J gave up 5 bases, with 12 bases separating them. Germline V gene lookup returns CDR1 SGHTA and CDR2 FQGNSA. Full variable domain (missing parts from reference TRBV7-2 and TRBJ1-2): GAGVSQSPSNKVTEKGKDVELRCDPISGHTALYWYRQSLGQGLEFLIYFQGNSAPDKSGLPSDRFSAERTGGSVSTLTIQRTQQEDSAVYLCASSLTQVYGYTFGSGTRLTVV.